These 26 T cell receptor beta chains came from one sample sequenced in a study of PD-L1 blockade in urothelial cancer. Only in-frame clones appear in the TCRdb table, and some are missing; sequencing was by immunoSEQ multiplex PCR. Found here are 75,000 to 90,000 clones, 82% of them singletons; the top ten hold around a tenth. The source material was PBMCs, sampled around atezolizumab (anti-PD-L1) treatment. The source of these receptors is a man aged 70 or older with urothelial cancer.

The chain's CDR3 is CASRERTAANEKLFF. For the CDR3, the DNA is TGTGCCAGCAGGGAAAGGACAGCCGCTAATGAAAAACTGTTTTTT. The rearrangement links TRBV2 to TRBJ1-4; D may be TRBD1 (6 bases). Germline V gives CDR1 SNHLY, CDR2 FYNNEI. V was cut by 6 bases and J by 3 bases, with 14 bases left in between. The CDR3 covers 15 residues.

This chain uses TRBV7-2 with TRBJ2-1; 8 bases are a match to TRBD1. The CDR3 contains 17 residues. Trimming removed 0 bases from V and 7 bases from J; junction bases left unmatched: 11. Germline lookup yields CDR1 SGHTA and CDR2 FQGNSA. The CDR3 DNA sequence: TGTGCCAGCAGCTTAGCGCTAGGGCAGGGGGCGAGGAATGAGCAGTTCTTC. Translating gives CASSLALGQGARNEQFF.

The rearrangement links TRBV11-3 to TRBJ2-1, with 8 bases matching TRBD1. V lost 5 bases to trimming and J lost 4 bases; unmatched junction nucleotides: 16. The CDR3 consists of 18 residues. Germline lookup yields CDR1 SGHNT and CDR2 YENEEA. The CDR3 DNA is TGTGCCAGCAGCCGGAGCCTGGGACAGGTAAAACCTTACAATGAGCAGTTCTTC. Amino acid sequence: CASSRSLGQVKPYNEQFF.

This clone came up once. The chain has TRBV6-5 and TRBJ2-7, with D unresolved. Germline V gene data show CDR1 as MNHEY and CDR2 as SVGAGI. There are 15 residues in the CDR3. V gave up 0 bases and J gave up 3 bases, with 12 bases separating them. CDR3 in amino acids: CASSYSPEARYEQYF. DNA for the CDR3: TGTGCCAGCAGTTACTCCCCAGAGGCGCGCTACGAGCAGTACTTC.

The rearrangement joins TRBV28 to TRBJ2-7; D perhaps matches TRBD1 (5 bases). Trimming removed 3 bases from V and 3 bases from J, with 15 bases in between. Germline CDR1 and CDR2: MDHEN and SYDVKM. The CDR3 consists of 15 residues. The DNA of the CDR3 is TGTGCCAGCAGTTTTATAGGCGCAGGGTTCTACGAGCAGTACTTC. This sequence encodes CASSFIGAGFYEQYF.

The chain couples TRBV7-2 to TRBJ2-3; TRBD1 might be the D (5 bases). The V gene's germline CDR1 is SGHTA and CDR2 FQGNSA. Trimming removed 7 bases from V and 8 bases from J, with 13 bases in between. The CDR3 totals 12 residues. This chain's CDR3 is CASNQGATTQYF. CDR3 sequence (DNA): TGTGCCAGCAACCAAGGGGCCACTACGCAGTATTTT. The full variable domain, its missing parts supplied by reference TRBV7-2 and TRBJ2-3, is GAGVSQSPSNKVTEKGKDVELRCDPISGHTALYWYRQSLGQGLEFLIYFQGNSAPDKSGLPSDRFSAERTGGSVSTLTIQRTQQEDSAVYLCASNQGATTQYFGPGTRLTVL.

This clone was counted a few times. The gene calls are TRBV19 and TRBJ2-2, with D unresolved. Trimming cost V 5 bases and J 3 bases, with 7 bases left between them. This CDR3 comprises 13 residues. From germline, CDR1 is LNHDA and CDR2 SQIVND (reference sequence). The DNA of the CDR3 is TGTGCCAGTAGTTACTTTTACACCGGGGAGCTGTTTTTT. It yields the protein CASSYFYTGELFF.

The J gene is TRBJ1-5, the V gene TRBV5-1, with D possibly TRBD1 on 5 matching bases. V lost 4 bases and J lost 2, with 10 bases in between. Looked up from germline, CDR1 is SGHRS and CDR2 is YFSETQ. The CDR3 contains 14 residues. The DNA for the CDR3 is TGCGCCAGCAGCCCGACAGAGGGCAATCAGCCCCAGCATTTT. Encoded protein: CASSPTEGNQPQHF.

Written as DNA, the CDR3 is TGTGCCAGCAGCTTAGATCCAGCAGGGGATAATGAGCAGTTCTTC. It is translated as CASSLDPAGDNEQFF. The rearrangement uses TRBV11-3 and TRBJ2-1; weak D call: TRBD1 (6 bases). Per the germline V gene, CDR1 is SGHNT and CDR2 is YENEEA. Trimming removed 0 bases from V and 7 bases from J, with 13 bases in between. The CDR3 has 15 residues.

This clone was counted between two and nine times. The chain couples TRBV19 to TRBJ1-1; 7 bases match TRBD1. Germline-derived CDR1 and CDR2 are LNHDA and SQIVND (reference sequence). V was clipped by 4 bases and J by 3 bases; unmatched bases: 11. The CDR3 is 16 amino acids. For the CDR3, the DNA is TGTGCCAGTAGTAACAACAGGGGTGGAGTAGACACTGAAGCTTTCTTT. It is translated as CASSNNRGGVDTEAFF.

The chain recombines TRBV19 with TRBJ2-7; the match to TRBD1 covers 11 bases. Per germline, CDR1 LNHDA and CDR2 SQIVND (reference sequence). Losses at the gene ends were 4 bases for V and 3 bases for J; bases not matched to a gene: 2. The CDR3 runs to 14 residues. CDR3 nucleotides: TGTGCCAGTAGTACCGGGACAGGGGGCTACGAGCAGTACTTC. Amino acids: CASSTGTGGYEQYF.

The rearrangement links TRBV28 to TRBJ1-2; TRBD1 matches 8 bases. V shed 7 bases, J shed 5 bases, and the junction held 12 bases outside the gene matches. The length of the CDR3 is 15 residues. Germline V gene sequence: CDR1 MDHEN, CDR2 SYDVKM. The CDR3 bases are TGTGCCAGCACCCAGGCGGGACAGGACTCGTATGGCTACACCTTC. Its translation is CASTQAGQDSYGYTF.

This chain connects TRBV6-1 to TRBJ1-1, with TRBD1 matching 9 bases. The CDR3 extends over 14 amino acids. J lost 7 bases, V lost 7 bases, and 10 bases had no gene match. Germline V gives CDR1 MNHNS, CDR2 SASEGT. The CDR3 DNA is TGTGCCAGCAACACCGGGACAGGGTCTATTGAAGCTTTCTTT. Translation gives CASNTGTGSIEAFF.

The chain has TRBV6-1 and TRBJ2-1; perhaps TRBD2 as D (6 bases). Germline CDR1 MNHNS, CDR2 SASEGT. The CDR3 runs to 17 residues. The V and J ends lost 2 bases and 1 base respectively, with 15 bases between them. This CDR3 is CASSEYGSTPSYNEQFF. CDR3 nucleotides: TGTGCCAGCAGTGAATACGGGAGTACTCCTTCCTACAATGAGCAGTTCTTC.

The J gene is TRBJ1-3, the V gene TRBV7-8; TRBD1 might be the D (5 bases). V lost 0 bases to trimming and J lost 3 bases, with 12 bases between them. The CDR3 has 16 amino acids. The germline gives CDR1 SGHVS, CDR2 FQNEAQ. This CDR3 reads CASSLAGGGSGNTIYF. CDR3 bases: TGTGCCAGCAGCTTAGCGGGGGGGGGTAGTGGAAACACCATATATTTT.

This clone appeared a single time. The genes are TRBV19 and TRBJ1-2; D perhaps matches TRBD1 (6 bases). Trimming stripped 2 bases from V and 5 bases from J, with 12 bases between. The CDR3 sequence is 14 residues long. Germline-derived CDR1 and CDR2 are LNHDA and SQIVND (reference sequence). The CDR3 spells CASSIPTGTYGYTF. The CDR3, as DNA: TGTGCCAGTAGTATACCGACAGGCACTTATGGCTACACCTTC.

The chain combines TRBV5-5 with TRBJ2-5, with 9 positions matching TRBD1. The germline V gene encodes CDR1 SGHKS and CDR2 YYEKEE (reference sequence). This CDR3 contains 15 residues. V was clipped by 1 base and J by 5 bases; unmatched bases: 6. CDR3 protein: CASSLLTGGPETQYF. Written as DNA, the CDR3 is TGTGCCAGCAGCTTGTTGACAGGGGGACCGGAGACCCAGTACTTC.

The rearrangement links TRBV5-1 to TRBJ1-1; 7 bases are a match to TRBD1. The CDR3 runs 14 residues. The germline V gene encodes CDR1 SGHRS and CDR2 YFSETQ. Trimming removed 0 bases from V and 2 bases from J; junction bases left unmatched: 1. The CDR3 sequence is CASSLEGANTEAFF. The CDR3 coding sequence is TGCGCCAGCAGCTTGGAGGGGGCTAACACTGAAGCTTTCTTT.

The chain couples TRBV6-5 to TRBJ2-7; D is unresolved. This CDR3 has 14 amino acids. In germline, CDR1 is MNHEY, CDR2 SVGAGI. Trimming shortened V by 4 bases and J by 5 bases, and 15 bases separated the two germline ends. The CDR3 nucleotides are TGTGCCAGCAGTTCCTCCGGCTCTAGGAACGAGCAGTACTTC. This codes for CASSSSGSRNEQYF.

The chain links TRBV5-4 to TRBJ1-3; perhaps TRBD1 as D (5 bases). Deletions cut 4 bases from V and 0 bases from J, with 14 bases between. The germline V gene has CDR1 SGHNT and CDR2 YYREEE (reference sequence). This CDR3 contains 16 residues. The DNA for the CDR3 is TGTGCCAGCAGCCCGGACACTGAACCCTCTGGAAACACCATATATTTT. Encoded protein: CASSPDTEPSGNTIYF.

The chain links TRBV4-1 to TRBJ2-4, with 8 bases fitting TRBD1. This CDR3 comprises 14 residues. V lost 1 base, J lost 7 bases, and 3 bases stayed unmatched. Germline V gene sequence: CDR1 MGHRA, CDR2 YSYEKL. CDR3 amino acids: CASSQVGQGNIQYF. CDR3 bases: TGCGCCAGCAGCCAAGTCGGACAGGGCAACATTCAGTACTTC.

The chain combines TRBV4-1 with TRBJ2-1, with 11 bases lining up with TRBD2. Germline lookup yields CDR1 MGHRA and CDR2 YSYEKL. V lost 4 bases and J lost 6; bases outside the gene matches: 5. The CDR3 loop spans 15 amino acids. In nucleotides, the CDR3 is TGCGCCAGCAGCCTAGCGGGAGGGCCGGTCAATGAGCAGTTCTTC. Protein sequence: CASSLAGGPVNEQFF.

This chain links TRBV6-6 with TRBJ2-5; 7 bases are shared with TRBD1. V lost 2 bases, J lost 1 base, and 4 bases stayed unmatched. The CDR3 covers 15 residues. From germline, CDR1 is MNHNY and CDR2 SVGAGI (reference sequence). The CDR3 protein is CASSYRRDSQETQYF. Here the CDR3 DNA reads TGTGCCAGCAGTTACCGCAGGGACAGCCAAGAGACCCAGTACTTC.

This clone was observed once. The V gene is TRBV27, the J gene TRBJ2-5; 7 nucleotides match TRBD1. Losses at the gene ends were 4 bases for V and 5 bases for J; bases not matched to a gene: 13. The CDR3 contains 16 residues. Germline V gives CDR1 MNHEY, CDR2 SMNVEV (reference sequence). For the CDR3, the DNA is TGTGCCAGCAGTTCCGCGACAGGGCCGTTACGGGAGACCCAGTACTTC. Residues: CASSSATGPLRETQYF.

The chain carries TRBV5-1 and TRBJ2-6, with D possibly being TRBD1 (6 bases). V dropped 4 bases and J dropped 0 bases, with 11 bases sitting between them. CDR3 length: 16 residues. Germline V lookup: CDR1 SGHRS, CDR2 YFSETQ. Here the CDR3 DNA reads TGCGCCAGCAGCACCCGGACAGTCTCTGGGGCCAACGTCCTGACTTTC. Residues: CASSTRTVSGANVLTF.

This chain links TRBV7-9 with TRBJ2-7; TRBD2 matches at 7 bases. Looked up from germline, CDR1 is SEHNR and CDR2 is FQNEAQ (reference sequence). The CDR3 is 11 residues long. J lost 7 bases, V lost 10 bases, and 7 bases had no gene match. Here the CDR3 reads CATGGGWEQYF. CDR3 bases: TGTGCCACGGGCGGGGGTTGGGAGCAGTACTTC.